The next 19 T cell receptor beta chains were all read from a single sample in a study of T cells in Graves' hyperthyroidism and ophthalmopathy. Amplification yielded TCR beta CDR3 regions, with RNA transcripts as the source. The HTBI primer set served for first-round RT-PCR of the TCR CDR3. Via MiXCR, TCRdb re-called the multiplex PCR reads, giving one row per CDR3 protein. The sample yields approximately 620,000 distinct CDR3 sequences, more than 15% seen once. The sample comprised blood. These receptors all stem from a woman between 40 and 55 years old with Graves' ophthalmopathy.

The V gene is TRBV7-9, the J gene TRBJ2-7; no definite D call. The germline V gene has CDR1 SEHNR and CDR2 FQNEAQ (reference sequence). V was shortened by 5 bases and J by 3 bases, with 11 bases between the two germline ends. The CDR3 length is 13 residues. CDR3 residues: CASSPITDYEQYF. The DNA of the CDR3 is TGTGCCAGCAGCCCTATAACAGACTACGAGCAGTACTTC.

The sample holds many counts of this clonotype. The CDR3 bases are TGTGCCAGCAGCTTGGTCCGGGCCGCGACCGACGAGCAGTACTTC. Its protein is CASSLVRAATDEQYF. V is TRBV5-6 and J is TRBJ2-7, with no clear D. Looked up from germline, CDR1 is SGHDT and CDR2 is YYEEEE. The CDR3 is 15 residues long. The germline V and J ends were trimmed by 0 bases and 5 bases, with 15 bases remaining between them.

As concerns this clonotype: Sequence at one end of the junction differs from germline and may be a read error. The V call is TRBV9, the J call TRBJ2-2; TRBD2 matches at 9 bases. Germline V gene lookup returns CDR1 SGDLS and CDR2 YYNGEE. The CDR3 loop spans 14 amino acids. CDR3 in DNA: TGTGCCAGCAGCGTGCGGGGGGGGGCCGGGGAACTGTTTTTT. Amino acids: CASSVRGGAGELFF.

There are a few counts of this clonotype. This chain joins TRBV2 and TRBJ2-1; 9 bases map to TRBD2. Germline trimming cut 4 bases from V and 11 bases from J; bases unmatched to any gene: 6. Germline CDR1 reads SNHLY; CDR2 reads FYNNEI. The CDR3 runs 13 residues. The DNA for the CDR3 is TGTGCCAGCAGTGTCCTAGCGGGATCCAAGCAGTTCTTC. It is translated as CASSVLAGSKQFF. The entire variable domain, with the rest obtained from reference TRBV2 and TRBJ2-1, is as follows: EPEVTQTPSHQVTQMGQEVILRCVPISNHLYFYWYRQILGQKVEFLVSFYNNEISEKSEIFDDQFSVERPDGSNFTLKIRSTKLEDSAMYFCASSVLAGSKQFFGPGTRLTVL.

This clonotype has just a few counts. This chain links TRBV18 with TRBJ2-5, with 7 bases fitting TRBD1. CDR1 and CDR2 from the germline V gene are KGHSH and LQKENI. V lost 4 bases to trimming and J lost 4 bases; unmatched junction nucleotides: 9. The CDR3 consists of 15 residues. CDR3 amino acids: CASSRRQGLLETQYF. In nucleotides, the CDR3 is TGTGCCAGCTCACGACGACAGGGTCTTTTAGAGACCCAGTACTTC.

This clonotype was seen many times. J is TRBJ2-1 and V is TRBV18, with 9 bases matching TRBD2. Unmatched junction bases numbered 5, after V lost 3 bases and J lost 5 bases. CDR3 length: 15 amino acids. CDR1 and CDR2 (germline): KGHSH, LQKENI. The CDR3 reads CASSPVLAGHNEQFF. The CDR3 DNA reads TGTGCCAGCTCACCGGTACTAGCGGGTCACAATGAGCAGTTCTTC. Full variable domain (remainder filled in from reference TRBV18 and TRBJ2-1): NAGVMQNPRHLVRRRGQEARLRCSPMKGHSHVYWYRQLPEEGLKFMVYLQKENIIDESGMPKERFSAEFPKEGPSILRIQQVVRGDSAAYFCASSPVLAGHNEQFFGPGTRLTVL.

In this sample, this clonotype turned up many times. This chain uses TRBV30 with TRBJ1-5, with 7 bases aligning to TRBD1. This CDR3 comprises 14 residues. The germline gives CDR1 GTSNPN, CDR2 SVGIG (reference sequence). J gave up 4 bases and V 1 base, and 4 bases lay outside the gene matches. The CDR3 region is CAWSDRGLNQPQHF. CDR3 bases: TGTGCCTGGAGTGACAGGGGTCTTAATCAGCCCCAGCATTTT.

The V and J genes are TRBV2 and TRBJ2-5; the D gene could be TRBD1 or TRBD2 (6 bases each). Germline CDR1 and CDR2: SNHLY and FYNNEI. This CDR3 contains 16 residues. Trimming pared 5 bases from V and 5 bases from J, leaving 21 bases between. This chain's CDR3 is CASSPRPGAPGETQYF. CDR3 nucleotides: TGTGCCAGCAGTCCTCGGCCGGGGGCCCCGGGGGAGACCCAGTACTTC.

CDR3 sequence reads: CASSPGQGPHYEQYF. For the CDR3, the DNA is TGTGCCAGCTCACCGGGCCAAGGACCCCACTACGAGCAGTACTTC. The rearrangement uses TRBV18 and TRBJ2-7; D is unclear. Trimming stripped 3 bases from V and 3 bases from J, with 15 bases between. Germline V lookup: CDR1 KGHSH, CDR2 LQKENI. The CDR3 extends over 15 amino acids.

The J gene is TRBJ2-3, the V gene TRBV6-1; unclear D gene. This CDR3 is 13 amino acids long. V was trimmed by 4 bases and J by 4 bases, leaving 9 bases between them. Per germline, CDR1 MNHNS and CDR2 SASEGT. CDR3 loop: CASSGRFADTQYF. The CDR3 nucleotides read TGTGCCAGCAGTGGACGGTTTGCAGATACGCAGTATTTT.

V is TRBV30 and J is TRBJ2-1, with D maybe TRBD1 (6 bases). Trimming pared 0 bases from V and 2 bases from J, leaving 8 bases between. The germline V gene has CDR1 GTSNPN and CDR2 SVGIG (reference sequence). CDR3 length: 14 amino acids. The CDR3 coding sequence is TGTGCCTGGAGTGTATGGGGGCCCTACAATGAGCAGTTCTTC. Amino acids: CAWSVWGPYNEQFF. Drawing the rest from reference TRBV30 and TRBJ2-1, the complete variable domain is SQTIHQWPATLVQPVGSPLSLECTVEGTSNPNLYWYRQAAGRGLQLLFYSVGIGQISSEVPQNLSASRPQDRQFILSSKKLLLSDSGFYLCAWSVWGPYNEQFFGPGTRLTVL.

The sample holds a few counts of this clonotype. V and J are TRBV5-4 and TRBJ2-1, with D possibly TRBD2 on 5 matching bases. CDR1 and CDR2 from the germline V gene are SGHNT and YYREEE (reference sequence). This CDR3 comprises 14 residues. Deletions cut 4 bases from V and 4 bases from J, with 12 bases between. CDR3 sequence reads: CASSGLADYNEQFF. The CDR3 DNA reads TGTGCCAGCAGCGGGCTAGCCGATTACAATGAGCAGTTCTTC.

The gene calls are TRBV20-1 and TRBJ1-6, with D possibly being TRBD1 (5 bases). In germline, CDR1 is DFQATT, CDR2 SNEGSKA (reference sequence). V lost 1 base to trimming and J lost 4 bases, with 11 bases between them. The CDR3 is 15 amino acids. The CDR3 DNA reads as TGCAGTGCTAGAGCCTCGGGACTGTATAATTCACCCCTCCACTTT. It specifies CSARASGLYNSPLHF.

This clonotype showed up many times. CDR3: CASSPSGVSMNTEAFF. The CDR3 bases are TGTGCCAGCAGCCCATCGGGGGTATCCATGAACACTGAAGCTTTCTTT. V gene TRBV11-2 combines with J gene TRBJ1-1; the D gene is possibly TRBD1 (5 bases). This CDR3 region has 16 residues. V gave up 5 bases and J gave up 0 bases, with 16 bases separating them. Germline values: CDR1 SGHAT, CDR2 FQNNGV.

In its sample, this clonotype was seen many times. The V call is TRBV6-2 or TRBV6-3, the J call TRBJ2-7; D gene ambiguous. CDR1 and CDR2 from the germline V gene are MNHEY and SVGEGT. The CDR3 totals 14 residues. V was pared by 3 bases and J by 2 bases, with 11 bases between. In nucleotides, the CDR3 is TGTGCCAGCAGTTATTCCTCTAGAACCTACGAGCAGTACTTC. It translates to CASSYSSRTYEQYF.

The CDR3 DNA is TGTGCCAGCACCCGGACAGGGCCTACCTACGAGCAGTACTTC. This translates into CASTRTGPTYEQYF. The rearrangement links TRBV6-1 to TRBJ2-7, with 8 positions matching TRBD1. CDR1 and CDR2 (germline): MNHNS, SASEGT. The CDR3 is 14 amino acids. The junction had 7 bases not matched to a gene; V was cut back by 7 bases and J by 2 bases.

This clonotype was counted ten times or more. V usage is TRBV2 and J usage is TRBJ2-3, with 9 bases that match TRBD2. Germline trimming cut 7 bases from V and 4 bases from J; bases unmatched to any gene: 12. This CDR3 has 16 residues. Germline V gene sequence: CDR1 SNHLY, CDR2 FYNNEI. The CDR3 sequence is CASTLTLAGAPDTQYF. CDR3 DNA sequence: TGTGCCAGCACCCTTACGTTAGCGGGAGCGCCAGATACGCAGTATTTT.

The gene calls are TRBV12-3 or TRBV12-4 and TRBJ2-7; D gene uncertain. The CDR3 loop spans 12 amino acids. Trimming removed 3 bases at V and 7 bases at J, with 10 bases between. CDR3 sequence: CASSFSRWEQYF. The CDR3 DNA is TGTGCCAGCAGTTTTTCCCGTTGGGAGCAGTACTTC.

This clonotype was detected ten times or more. The CDR3: CASSQGTGGGEQFF. CDR3 DNA sequence: TGTGCCAGCAGCCAAGGGACAGGGGGAGGGGAGCAGTTCTTC. The chain employs TRBV3-1 and TRBJ2-1; the match to TRBD1 covers 10 bases. The V gene end was trimmed by 1 base and the J gene end by 10 bases; junction bases not matched to a gene: 4. This CDR3 is built from 14 residues. CDR1 and CDR2 (germline): LGHDT, YNNKEL (reference sequence).